The T cell receptor beta chain described here comes from a study of T cells after yellow fever vaccination (dated by TCRdb to the late 2010s). With regard to the full study: Libraries from fractions with low cell numbers were prepared with the SMART-Seq v4 Ultra Low Input RNA kit. To follow T-cell clones before and after primary and booster YFV17D yellow fever vaccination, bulk TCR alpha and beta repertoires were sequenced over time. Two healthy male donors made up the cohort, one aged 18 to 30 years and the other aged 30 to 39 years. Blood samples were taken at several timepoints before and after primary and secondary immunization, and bulk PBMC replicates and cell subsets were isolated.

For CDR1 and CDR2, the germline V gene (reference sequence) lists DFQATT and SNEGSKA. From the cysteine through the phenylalanine, the CDR3 covers 13 amino acids. Just CDR3 DNA is preserved here, 39 bases in frame from base 1. This specimen's treatment or condition label, interpreted: live attenuated yellow fever vaccine strain. At each blood-draw timepoint, two biological replicates of bulk PBMCs were collected. PBMCs were isolated from peripheral blood using a standard Ficoll-Paque protocol. TriZol was used to extract RNA from bulk PBMCs, from CD4 and CD8 fractions, and from dextramer-positive and dextramer-negative fractions. This clonotype was seen a few times. No cognate antigen has been identified for it. No base quality information exists; no much larger clone differs at one position. On the study overall, not on this receptor specifically: The secondary T-cell response was found to be weaker but faster than the primary response, with a peak reached on day 5 rather than on day 15. The study included only two donors, which limits how far the findings can be generalized. A small fraction of clonotypes showed up in both the CD4 and CD8 compartments, probably as a result of convergent recombination. Computational filtering was needed because FACS-sorted repertoires could contain abundant contaminating clonotypes from the bulk population. After the booster, most of the clones that had expanded following primary vaccination were detected again (roughly 97% of CD4 and 80% to 90% of CD8), which suggests that memory was broadly maintained.

TCR cDNA was synthesized by 5'RACE template switching, which introduced a universal primer site and unique molecular identifiers. Priming of cDNA synthesis was performed from both the TCR alpha and TCR beta constant segments. Library amplification involved two PCR steps, and the second step added sample barcodes and sequencing adapters. Libraries were sequenced on Illumina HiSeq 2500 (2x100 bp) or NovaSeq (2x150 bp). The source study handled its data this way. Reads were demultiplexed and collapsed into UMI consensus sequences with MIGEC, and V(D)J alignment was performed with MiXCR. Clonotypes responding to the vaccine were identified with edgeR on replicate PBMC samples, with the criteria of FDR below 0.01 and a log2 fold change above 5 up to day 15. CD4 or CD8 identity was assigned to each bulk clonotype according to whether the clonotype was present at higher abundance in the sequenced CD4 repertoire or the sequenced CD8 repertoire. The public sequencing data were trimmed at Q25 with fastp and processed into clonotypes with MiXCR by TCRdb, which kept only in-frame beta chains. Each entry is one CDR3 protein sequence, shown with its most common DNA and genes. The V and J calls here are based on TCRdb, not the publication. The sample yields hundreds of thousands of distinct CDR3 sequences; approximately 13% were counted once. The top ten constitute over 13% of the sample.

The source is a man aged 30 to 45 who received the YFV17D yellow fever vaccine. Recombination joined TRBV20-1 with TRBJ2-2; 11 junctional bases match TRBD2. The material was PBMCs, obtained on the day of the yellow fever booster vaccination. The bases are TGCGGGACTAGCGGCGCGAACACCGGGGAGCTGTTTTTT. This gives the protein CGTSGANTGELFF.